This T cell receptor beta chain was obtained from a study of T cells in Graves' hyperthyroidism and ophthalmopathy. To note about this clonotype: Its cognate antigen is unknown.

Regarding the study as a whole: Most thyroid clonotypes that were expanded above 0.001 also turned up in blood.

Trimming took 2 bases from V and 0 from J; bases not matched to a gene: 7. The CDR3 has 17 amino acids. The germline V gene encodes CDR1 MNHEY and CDR2 SVGAGI. TCR beta CDR3 region amplification was performed from RNA transcripts. The TCR CDR3 was amplified in a first-round RT-PCR using the HTBI primer set. TCRdb recomputed calls from the multiplex PCR reads with MiXCR, one row per CDR3 protein. The table has more than 300,000 distinct CDR3 sequences, 18% seen once. This receptor was obtained from a young man with Graves' ophthalmopathy. The rearrangement joins TRBV6-5 to TRBJ2-3, with TRBD1 identical over 8 bases. The sequenced material came from blood. The CDR3 DNA reads TGTGCCAGCAGTTACGCACAGGGGGGATTAAGCACAGATACGCAGTATTTT. Amino acids: CASSYAQGGLSTDTQYF.